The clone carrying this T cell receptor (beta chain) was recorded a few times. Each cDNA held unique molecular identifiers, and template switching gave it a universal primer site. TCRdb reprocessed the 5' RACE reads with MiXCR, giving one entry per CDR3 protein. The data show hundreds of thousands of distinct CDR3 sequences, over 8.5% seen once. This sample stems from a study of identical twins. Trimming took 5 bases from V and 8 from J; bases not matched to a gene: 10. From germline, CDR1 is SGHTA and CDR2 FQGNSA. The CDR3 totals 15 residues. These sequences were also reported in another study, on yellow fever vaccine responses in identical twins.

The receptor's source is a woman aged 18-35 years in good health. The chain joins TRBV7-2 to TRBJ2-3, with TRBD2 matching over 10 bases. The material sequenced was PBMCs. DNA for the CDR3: TGTGCCAGCAGCCCAGCGGGAGGGCCATCGTTTACGCAGTATTTT. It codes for CASSPAGGPSFTQYF.